Listed below are T cell receptor beta chains from one sample, sequenced in a study of OX40 agonist ivuxolimab in advanced cancers. The repertoire was sequenced with immunoSEQ multiplex PCR; TCRdb's copy has only in-frame clones and lacks some. Seen here are 85,000 to 100,000 clones, around 90% observed once, and the top ten hold just under 0.8%. The sample was CD4+ or CD8+ T cells sorted from blood, taken in a trial of the OX40 agonist ivuxolimab. The source is an adult with an advanced solid tumor such as melanoma, head and neck, liver or kidney cancer. CDR3s include the opening cysteine and the closing phenylalanine or tryptophan. Rows give clone size only sometimes, using once, few, many, or a class for an expanded clone.

abundance	v_gene	CDR3aa
NA	TRBV6-5	CASSSPAGGYIQYF
NA	TRBV19	CASRRDLQETQYF
NA	TRBV7-9	CASSPGGYGSPLHF
NA	TRBV6-6	CASSRRTGNQPQHF
NA	TRBV5-1	CASSFGDNNQPQHF
NA	TRBV6-6	CASRVRVTEAFF
few	TRBV28	CASSSPTSGTQQYF
NA	TRBV5-4	CASTRQGVNSPLHF
NA	TRBV9	CASSQPGLDTDTQYF
NA	TRBV27	CASSLRQSHEQYF
NA	TRBV28	CASWDRGKEEKLFF
NA	TRBV4-3	CASSLSGGASSEQFF
NA	TRBV4-2	CASSRASGTTTDTQYF
NA	TRBV11-3	CASSLEPGGSNQPQHF